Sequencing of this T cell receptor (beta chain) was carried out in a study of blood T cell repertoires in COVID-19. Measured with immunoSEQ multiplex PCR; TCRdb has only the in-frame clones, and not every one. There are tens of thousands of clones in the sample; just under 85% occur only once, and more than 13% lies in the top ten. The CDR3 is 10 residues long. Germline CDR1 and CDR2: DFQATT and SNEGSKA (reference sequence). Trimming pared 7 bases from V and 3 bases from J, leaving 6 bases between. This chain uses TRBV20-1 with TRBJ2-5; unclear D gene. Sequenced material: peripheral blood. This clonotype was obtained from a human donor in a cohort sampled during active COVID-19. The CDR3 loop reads CSVGEETQYF. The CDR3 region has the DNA TGCAGTGTTGGAGAAGAGACCCAGTACTTC.